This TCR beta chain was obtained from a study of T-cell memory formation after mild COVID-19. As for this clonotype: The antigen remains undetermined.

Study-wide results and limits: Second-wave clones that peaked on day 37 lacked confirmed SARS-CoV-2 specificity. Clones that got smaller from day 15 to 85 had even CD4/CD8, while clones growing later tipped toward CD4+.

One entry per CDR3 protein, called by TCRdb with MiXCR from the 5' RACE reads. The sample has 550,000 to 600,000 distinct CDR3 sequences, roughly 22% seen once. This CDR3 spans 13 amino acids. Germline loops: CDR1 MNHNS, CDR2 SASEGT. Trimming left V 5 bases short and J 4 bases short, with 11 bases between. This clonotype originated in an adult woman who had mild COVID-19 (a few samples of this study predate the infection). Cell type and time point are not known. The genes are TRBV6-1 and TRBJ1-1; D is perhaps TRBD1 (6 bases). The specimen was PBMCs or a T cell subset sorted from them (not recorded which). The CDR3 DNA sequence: TGTGCCAGCAGTAAACAGGGATTCACTGAAGCTTTCTTT. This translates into CASSKQGFTEAFF.